A single sample is the source of the 22 T cell receptor beta chains below, sequenced in a study of blood T cell repertoires in COVID-19. Using immunoSEQ multiplex PCR, the repertoire was profiled, and TCRdb retains in-frame clones only, with some absent. The table records about 260,000 clones, around 87% of them present only once. Sequenced input: peripheral blood. The receptor set was obtained from a woman aged 35 to 49 who had recovered from COVID-19.

The V gene is TRBV29-1, the J gene TRBJ2-3; 12 positions agree with TRBD2. This CDR3 spans 15 amino acids. The germline V gene has CDR1 SQVTM and CDR2 ANQGSEA. V shed 6 bases, J shed 2 bases, and the junction held 6 bases outside the gene matches. The CDR3 loop reads CSVTLAGGPTDTQYF. The CDR3 DNA reads TGCAGCGTCACTCTAGCGGGGGGGCCCACAGATACGCAGTATTTT.

This clone was counted once. The chain recombines TRBV11-1 with TRBJ1-1; 12 nucleotides match TRBD1. Trimming cost V 5 bases and J 8 bases; bases outside gene matches: 9. Germline V gene data show CDR1 as SGHAT and CDR2 as FQDESV (reference sequence). This CDR3 is built from 15 residues. The DNA of the CDR3 is TGTGCCAGCAGCCTCGCCGGGACAGGGGGCGTCGAAGCTTTCTTT. Translation gives CASSLAGTGGVEAFF.

This sequence joins TRBV15 and TRBJ2-2, with TRBD1 matching 8 bases. Germline CDR1 is LNHNV and CDR2 is YYDKDF (reference sequence). The CDR3 spans 15 residues. Germline trimming cut 5 bases from V and 4 bases from J; bases unmatched to any gene: 6. The CDR3 is CATSVGQGGTGELFF. CDR3 nucleotide sequence: TGTGCCACCAGCGTTGGACAGGGCGGCACCGGGGAGCTGTTTTTT.

The chain carries TRBV5-4 and TRBJ1-6, with TRBD1 as a possible D gene (6 bases). The CDR3 spans 14 residues. Between the trimmed V and J ends, which lost 1 base and 7 bases, there was a span of 9 bases. Germline CDR1 reads SGHNT; CDR2 reads YYREEE (reference sequence). This chain's CDR3 is CASSLTGKNSPLHF. The DNA for the CDR3 is TGTGCCAGCAGCTTGACAGGGAAGAATTCACCCCTCCACTTT.

The chain has TRBV9 and TRBJ2-2; D gene uncertain. CDR3 length equals 14 residues. Germline CDR1 SGDLS, CDR2 YYNGEE. Trimming removed 0 bases from V and 8 bases from J, with 11 bases in between. CDR3 in DNA: TGTGCCAGCAGCGTAGGTGGCAGTACAGGGGAGCTGTTTTTT. Translating gives CASSVGGSTGELFF.

The chain uses TRBV7-8 and TRBJ2-2, with 7 bases matching TRBD1. Germline values: CDR1 SGHVS, CDR2 FQNEAQ. The CDR3 loop spans 17 amino acids. Unmatched junction bases numbered 5, after V lost 1 base and J lost 0 bases. The CDR3 is CASSLEGRGPNTGELFF. The CDR3 coding sequence is TGTGCCAGCAGCTTAGAGGGTAGGGGGCCGAACACCGGGGAGCTGTTTTTT.

J is TRBJ2-2 and V is TRBV28; D is perhaps TRBD2 (5 bases). Germline assignment: CDR1 MDHEN and CDR2 SYDVKM. The CDR3 consists of 14 residues. V lost 4 bases and J 14 bases, leaving 20 bases between the germline ends. The CDR3 DNA is TGTGCCAGCAGTTCCCTGGACTTCTCTGACCCCCTGTTTTTT. Translated: CASSSLDFSDPLFF.

V gene TRBV19 combines with J gene TRBJ1-5, with D possibly matching TRBD1 (5 bases). Looked up from germline, CDR1 is LNHDA and CDR2 is SQIVND (reference sequence). The germline V and J ends were trimmed by 8 bases and 3 bases, with 11 bases remaining between them. The CDR3 runs to 13 residues. In nucleotides, the CDR3 is TGTGCCAGTGGAGACAGACCCAATCAGCCCCAGCATTTT. As protein: CASGDRPNQPQHF.

The V and J genes are TRBV29-1 and TRBJ2-5; 7 nucleotides align to TRBD1. The CDR3 length is 12 residues. Looked up from germline, CDR1 is SQVTM and CDR2 is ANQGSEA. The V segment lost 5 bases and the J segment 5 bases; nucleotides outside the gene matches: 5. The CDR3 nucleotides read TGCAGCGTTCGACAGGGCGAGGAGACCCAGTACTTC. Amino acids: CSVRQGEETQYF.

J is TRBJ1-1 and V is TRBV6-2 or TRBV6-3; weak D call: TRBD1 (5 bases). Trimming took 2 bases from V and 0 from J, leaving 19 bases between them. Germline CDR1 MNHEY, CDR2 SVGEGT. This CDR3 region has 18 residues. CDR3 coding DNA: TGTGCCAGCAGTTACCCCGGGGAGGCAGGGACGGTGAACACTGAAGCTTTCTTT. It is translated as CASSYPGEAGTVNTEAFF.

This clone was seen many times. The rearrangement uses TRBV3-1 (or the pseudogene TRBV3-2) and TRBJ2-1; the match to TRBD1 covers 11 bases. Trimming removed 3 bases from V and 4 bases from J; junction bases left unmatched: 11. This CDR3 has 18 amino acids. Germline loops: CDR1 LGHDT, CDR2 YNNKEL (reference sequence). The CDR3 DNA reads as TGTGCCAGCAGCCACACCGACCTGGGGGACAGGGGGTACAATGAGCAGTTCTTC. It codes for CASSHTDLGDRGYNEQFF.

V gene TRBV25-1 combines with J gene TRBJ1-5; TRBD1 aligns across 7 bases. The V segment lost 10 bases and the J segment 0 bases; nucleotides outside the gene matches: 15. This CDR3 region has 17 residues. Germline assignment: CDR1 MGHDK and CDR2 SYGVNS. CDR3 nucleotides: TGTGCCACCCCCCCGGACAGGCCACTCCATAGCAATCAGCCCCAGCATTTT. Its protein product is CATPPDRPLHSNQPQHF.

J is TRBJ1-5 and V is TRBV9, with D perhaps matching TRBD1 (6 bases). V lost 2 bases and J lost 7, with 16 bases in between. This CDR3 has 15 amino acids. CDR1 and CDR2 from the germline V gene are SGDLS and YYNGEE. Here the CDR3 DNA reads TGTGCCAGCAGCGTGGGGGCCAGTCGTTCGCAGCCCCAGCATTTT. Amino acid sequence: CASSVGASRSQPQHF.

The V call is TRBV10-3, the J call TRBJ1-3; D call uncertain. The V gene's germline CDR1 is ENHRY and CDR2 SYGVKD. The CDR3 runs 15 residues. Trimming shortened V by 3 bases and J by 1 base, and 10 bases separated the two germline ends. In nucleotides, the CDR3 is TGTGCCATCAGTGACCTAGTAGAATCTGGAAACACCATATATTTT. As protein: CAISDLVESGNTIYF.

The chain couples TRBV6-2 or TRBV6-3 to TRBJ1-1, with 7 bases that match TRBD1. CDR1 is MNHEY and CDR2 is SVGEGT in the germline V gene. The ends lost 2 bases at V and 7 bases at J; junction bases unmatched: 10. The CDR3 runs 15 residues. CDR3 sequence (DNA): TGTGCCAGCAGTTACCGTAACAGGGGAGGAGGTGAAGCTTTCTTT. This encodes CASSYRNRGGGEAFF.

The V call is TRBV7-9, the J call TRBJ1-2; no definite D call. The CDR3 runs to 14 residues. Germline CDR1 reads SEHNR; CDR2 reads FQNEAQ (reference sequence). The V gene lost 1 base and the J gene lost 2 bases, with 8 bases spanning the gap. In DNA, the CDR3 is TGTGCCAGCAGCTTAGGAGGCGGAAACTATGGCTACACCTTC. This translates into CASSLGGGNYGYTF. The variable domain in full, completed from reference TRBV7-9 and TRBJ1-2, reads DTGVSQNPRHKITKRGQNVTFRCDPISEHNRLYWYRQTLGQGPEFLTYFQNEAQLEKSRLLSDRFSAERPKGSFSTLEIQRTEQGDSAMYLCASSLGGGNYGYTFGSGTRLTVV.

The chain joins TRBV30 to TRBJ2-2, with D perhaps TRBD2 (7 bases). Trimming stripped 1 base from V and 2 bases from J, with 23 bases between. CDR1 and CDR2 from the germline V gene are GTSNPN and SVGIG (reference sequence). CDR3 length: 19 residues. The DNA for the CDR3 is TGTGCCTGGAGTGACTACGGGGGGCCAGGACAGTCTAACACCGGGGAGCTGTTTTTT. Protein product: CAWSDYGGPGQSNTGELFF.

The chain combines TRBV3-1 (or the pseudogene TRBV3-2) with TRBJ2-7; unclear D gene. The CDR3 runs to 15 residues. Trimming took off 4 bases at V and 3 bases at J, with 16 bases between the two ends. Germline V gene lookup returns CDR1 LGHDT and CDR2 YNNKEL (reference sequence). CDR3 DNA sequence: TGTGCCAGCAGCCTCCGGAGCCCTATAATCTACGAGCAGTACTTC. Translated: CASSLRSPIIYEQYF.

The V call is TRBV28, the J call TRBJ2-7; weak D call: TRBD2 (6 bases). The ends were cut back, 5 bases at V and 3 bases at J, with 17 bases in the middle. The CDR3 runs to 15 residues. CDR1 is MDHEN, CDR2 SYDVKM, per germline. CDR3 nucleotides: TGTGCCAGCAGTCAGTCTCCGGGGGTTGGCTACGAGCAGTACTTC. This sequence encodes CASSQSPGVGYEQYF.

This chain connects TRBV5-6 to TRBJ2-7, with 9 bases fitting TRBD1. V was pared by 5 bases and J by 5 bases, with 8 bases of the junction left unmatched. The CDR3 consists of 14 residues. Germline values: CDR1 SGHDT, CDR2 YYEEEE. For the CDR3, the DNA is TGTGCCAGCAGTTCCGGGACAGGGATAAACGAGCAGTACTTC. This gives the protein CASSSGTGINEQYF.

The chain links TRBV18 to TRBJ2-7; 7 nucleotides line up with TRBD1. Germline V lookup: CDR1 KGHSH, CDR2 LQKENI. V dropped 4 bases and J dropped 6; count of bases not matched to a gene: 6. The CDR3 has 13 residues. This CDR3 is CASSRLTGLEQYF. CDR3 bases: TGTGCCAGCTCACGCCTGACAGGGCTCGAGCAGTACTTC.

This chain connects TRBV6-5 to TRBJ1-1, with 7 positions matching TRBD1. The V gene end was trimmed by 7 bases and the J gene end by 2 bases; junction bases not matched to a gene: 7. CDR1 is MNHEY and CDR2 is SVGAGI in the germline V gene. The CDR3 consists of 14 residues. The CDR3 DNA follows: TGTGCCAGCATGGACAGGTCAAAAAACACTGAAGCTTTCTTT. Its translation is CASMDRSKNTEAFF.